These 17 T cell receptor beta chains were all obtained from the same sample, sequenced in a study of T cells in Graves' hyperthyroidism and ophthalmopathy. Amplified regions were TCR beta CDR3 sequences from RNA transcripts. Primed by the HTBI set, a first-round RT-PCR was run on the TCR CDR3. TCRdb recomputed calls from the multiplex PCR reads with MiXCR, one row per CDR3 protein. The sample has 600,000 or so distinct CDR3 sequences; 15% to 20% are singletons. Sample: blood. All receptors come from a woman in her twenties or thirties with Graves' hyperthyroidism.

This clonotype appeared many times. This rearrangement joins TRBV7-6 to TRBJ2-7, with TRBD1 matching over 7 bases. Germline V gene sequence: CDR1 SGHVS, CDR2 FNYEAQ. The CDR3 is 15 amino acids. J gave up 1 base and V 5 bases, and 8 bases lay outside the gene matches. CDR3 nucleotides: TGTGCCAGCAGCCCCCGGACAGGCCCTTCCTACGAGCAGTACTTC. It encodes CASSPRTGPSYEQYF.

This clonotype has only a few counts. The gene calls are TRBV7-2 and TRBJ2-5, with D perhaps TRBD1 (6 bases). Per the germline V gene, CDR1 is SGHTA and CDR2 is FQGNSA. V was shortened by 5 bases and J by 2 bases, with 12 bases between the two germline ends. The CDR3 has 14 residues. CDR3 coding DNA: TGTGCCAGCAGCCCTTATGGACAGCAAGAGACCCAGTACTTC. Its protein is CASSPYGQQETQYF.

Note on this clonotype: A much larger clone differs by one base, so this may be a read error. CDR3 amino acids: CASRGTGVTGELLF. The CDR3 DNA follows: TGTGCCAGCAGGGGGACAGGGGTCACCGGGGAGCTGCTTTTT. The chain is built from TRBV2 and TRBJ2-2; TRBD1 matches at 10 bases. CDR1 is SNHLY, CDR2 FYNNEI, per germline. This CDR3 has 14 residues. Together with reference TRBV2 and TRBJ2-2, the CDR3 gives the full variable domain: EPEVTQTPSHQVTQMGQEVILRCVPISNHLYFYWYRQILGQKVEFLVSFYNNEISEKSEIFDDQFSVERPDGSNFTLKIRSTKLEDSAMYFCASRGTGVTGELLFGEGSRLTVL.

This clonotype was observed at least ten times. The chain joins TRBV18 to TRBJ2-1; no firm D call. CDR3 length: 14 amino acids. CDR1 is KGHSH, CDR2 LQKENI, per germline. With 2 bases removed from V and 8 bases from J, the gap between germline ends came to 13 bases. The CDR3 protein is CASSPSSVFDEQFF. As DNA, the CDR3 is TGTGCCAGCTCACCAAGTTCAGTTTTCGATGAGCAGTTCTTC. The whole variable domain, remainder taken from reference TRBV18 and TRBJ2-1, is NAGVMQNPRHLVRRRGQEARLRCSPMKGHSHVYWYRQLPEEGLKFMVYLQKENIIDESGMPKERFSAEFPKEGPSILRIQQVVRGDSAAYFCASSPSSVFDEQFFGPGTRLTVL.

This clonotype was seen a handful of times. This sequence joins TRBV20-1 and TRBJ2-1; 7 bases map to TRBD2. This CDR3 region has 16 residues. Per the germline V gene, CDR1 is DFQATT and CDR2 is SNEGSKA (reference sequence). The V and J ends lost 5 bases and 8 bases, in that order; junction bases with no gene match: 18. The CDR3 DNA follows: TGCAGTGCTGAGACCCCCGGGACTACCCGTTTAGATGAGCAGTTCTTC. Its protein product is CSAETPGTTRLDEQFF.

J is TRBJ1-2 and V is TRBV27, with TRBD1 as a possible D gene (5 bases). The CDR3 runs 15 residues. Germline V gives CDR1 MNHEY, CDR2 SMNVEV (reference sequence). Trimming took off 8 bases at V and 7 bases at J, with 23 bases between the two ends. The CDR3, as DNA: TGTGCCAGCCAGTTGGTTTGGCGCGGGGCGGGTGGCTACACCTTC. As protein: CASQLVWRGAGGYTF.

This clonotype was seen at least ten times. This sequence joins TRBV20-1 and TRBJ2-5, with TRBD2 identical over 7 bases. Germline V CDR1 and CDR2: DFQATT, SNEGSKA (reference sequence). The CDR3 totals 13 residues. The junction had 1 base not matched to a gene; V was cut back by 1 base and J by 2 bases. CDR3 DNA: TGCAGTGCTAGAGGGGACTATCAAGAGACCCAGTACTTC. Protein sequence: CSARGDYQETQYF.

This rearrangement joins TRBV6-1 to TRBJ2-5, with D possibly TRBD2 on 7 matching bases. CDR1 and CDR2 from the germline V gene are MNHNS and SASEGT. V was trimmed by 6 bases and J by 1 base, leaving 21 bases between them. There are 17 residues in the CDR3. As DNA, the CDR3 is TGTGCCAGCAGGGGGGGGGGGGCTAGCGGTTTCCAAGAGACCCAGTACTTC. Protein: CASRGGGASGFQETQYF.

This clonotype showed up many times. V usage is TRBV28 and J usage is TRBJ2-7; 11 positions agree with TRBD2. In germline, CDR1 is MDHEN, CDR2 SYDVKM. The CDR3 length is 14 residues. V lost 5 bases, J lost 6 bases, and 6 bases stayed unmatched. The CDR3 DNA reads TGTGCCAGCAGTACGACTAGCGGGATTTTCGAGCAGTACTTC. It codes for CASSTTSGIFEQYF.

V is TRBV28 and J is TRBJ1-5; a possible D gene is TRBD1 (5 bases). CDR3 length equals 12 residues. V was clipped by 10 bases and J by 4 bases, with 11 bases between them. Germline CDR1 reads MDHEN; CDR2 reads SYDVKM. The DNA for the CDR3 is TGTGCCACCTCGGGACGGAATCAGCCCCAGCATTTT. This gives the protein CATSGRNQPQHF.

The table lists this clonotype with many counts. The chain carries TRBV12-3 or TRBV12-4 and TRBJ2-3, with TRBD2 matching over 13 bases. The CDR3 consists of 18 residues. V lost 3 bases, J lost 3 bases, and 9 bases stayed unmatched. The CDR3 sequence is CASSFTSGRARATDTQYF. The CDR3 DNA reads as TGTGCCAGCAGTTTTACTAGCGGGAGGGCCCGGGCGACAGATACGCAGTATTTT.

This clonotype has a count of ten or more. The chain has TRBV5-8 and TRBJ2-7; TRBD2 aligns across 7 bases. The CDR3 contains 16 residues. The V gene's germline CDR1 is SGHTS and CDR2 YDEGEE. The V segment lost 0 bases and the J segment 2 bases; nucleotides outside the gene matches: 8. The CDR3 DNA reads TGTGCCAGCAGCTTGGGCCCTAGCGGTCCTACCTACGAGCAGTACTTC. Translated, it gives CASSLGPSGPTYEQYF. The full variable domain, with the rest looked up from reference TRBV5-8 and TRBJ2-7, is EAGVTQSPTHLIKTRGQQATLRCSPISGHTSVYWYQQALGLGLQFLLWYDEGEERNRGNFPPRFSGRQFPNYSSELNVNALELEDSALYLCASSLGPSGPTYEQYFGPGTRLTVT.

The chain recombines TRBV7-2 with TRBJ1-4, with 8 bases matching TRBD1. The CDR3 is made up of 15 amino acids. CDR1 SGHTA and CDR2 FQGNSA come from the germline V gene. V gave up 1 base and J gave up 11 bases; unmatched junction bases: 9. This CDR3 reads CASSLVAGGGKKLFF. CDR3 DNA sequence: TGTGCCAGCAGCTTAGTTGCAGGGGGCGGGAAGAAACTGTTTTTT.

There are a few counts of this clonotype. The V and J genes are TRBV9 and TRBJ1-2; D might be TRBD1 (6 bases). Germline V gene data show CDR1 as SGDLS and CDR2 as YYNGEE. V gave up 2 bases and J gave up 8 bases, with 19 bases separating them. The CDR3 has 15 amino acids. The CDR3 protein is CASSVIGTSTFGYTF. The CDR3 DNA reads TGTGCCAGCAGCGTCATCGGGACATCCACTTTCGGCTACACCTTC.

The chain uses TRBV28 and TRBJ2-2; 11 nucleotides line up with TRBD2. J lost 7 bases, V lost 1 base, and 8 bases had no gene match. Germline CDR1 reads MDHEN; CDR2 reads SYDVKM. The CDR3 covers 17 residues. CDR3 nucleotide sequence: TGTGCCAGCAGTTTATTACTAGCGGGAGAATGGAGCGGGGAGCTGTTTTTT. Its protein product is CASSLLLAGEWSGELFF.

At least ten counts were recorded for this clonotype. CDR3 sequence: CASIPRAGNYEQYF. The DNA for the CDR3 is TGTGCCAGCATTCCCCGGGCAGGGAACTACGAGCAGTACTTC. V and J are TRBV12-3 or TRBV12-4 and TRBJ2-7; D is possibly TRBD1 (5 bases). V was trimmed by 7 bases and J by 3 bases, leaving 16 bases between them. The CDR3 extends over 14 amino acids.

This clonotype was counted a few times. This chain connects TRBV2 to TRBJ2-3; 8 nucleotides line up with TRBD1. Germline V gene data show CDR1 as SNHLY and CDR2 as FYNNEI. The CDR3 consists of 14 residues. The CDR3 DNA follows: TGTGTACTCGGGACAGGCCCTAGCACAGATACGCAGTATTTT. Its translation: CVLGTGPSTDTQYF.